This TCR beta chain was observed in a study of blood T cell repertoires in COVID-19. On the study more broadly: The samples span acute and convalescent COVID-19 from the United States, Italy and Spain. T cells, B-cell-depleted T cells, or PBMCs supplied cDNA or gDNA.

Patients at the Seattle site were enrolled during active infection and followed longitudinally. Original analysis: Reference gene primer amplification gave nucleated cell count estimates. Sequencing was performed with immunoSEQ multiplex PCR; in TCRdb, only in-frame clones are kept and a portion is missing. That table gives V, J and clone size, and the DNA gave D and trimming. Seen here are about 410,000 clones, 89% observed once, and the top ten hold roughly 1.5%. This CDR3 spans 14 amino acids. Germline V gives CDR1 LNHDA, CDR2 SQIVND (reference sequence). The germline V and J ends were trimmed by 1 base and 1 base, with 8 bases remaining between them.

This receptor was taken from a woman in her forties with COVID-19, enrolled during active disease. Source material: peripheral blood. This rearrangement joins TRBV19 to TRBJ2-7, with D possibly being TRBD2 (5 bases). CDR3 region: CASSIGLASYEQYF. The CDR3 DNA sequence: TGTGCCAGTAGTATAGGGCTAGCATCCTACGAGCAGTACTTC.